This T cell receptor (beta chain) was captured in a study of blood T cell repertoires in COVID-19. In regard to this clone: The sample has other DNA sequences that encode this CDR3 too.

Sequencing was performed with immunoSEQ multiplex PCR; in TCRdb, only in-frame clones are kept and a portion is missing. The repertoire holds approximately 150,000 clones, around 85% seen once, with more than 9.5% in the top ten. The germline gives CDR1 MDHEN, CDR2 SYDVKM. The V end lost 4 bases, the J end lost 5 bases, and 5 bases lay between the germline ends. The CDR3 consists of 11 residues. J is TRBJ1-2 and V is TRBV28; no clear D gene. The sequenced material came from peripheral blood. The receptor comes from a man aged 60-69 years with active or convalescent COVID-19. The CDR3 sequence is CASSSLYGYTF. For the CDR3, the DNA is TGTGCCAGCAGTTCTTTATATGGCTACACCTTC.